The T cell receptor (beta chain) under discussion was sequenced for a study of blood T cell repertoires in COVID-19. The table came from immunoSEQ multiplex PCR; TCRdb's copy has only in-frame clones and leaves some out. The table records a few hundred thousand clones, about 85% of them present only once. Germline V lookup: CDR1 SGDLS, CDR2 YYNGEE. CDR3 length equals 14 residues. The ends were cut back, 0 bases at V and 6 bases at J, with 10 bases in the middle. This clone was counted only a few times. V usage is TRBV9 and J usage is TRBJ2-1; D gene unclear. The sample consisted of peripheral blood. The source is a human donor with COVID-19, enrolled during active disease. The donor label of this sample is uncertain. This CDR3 reads CASSVAVPGNEQFF. The CDR3, as DNA: TGTGCCAGCAGCGTAGCTGTCCCAGGCAATGAGCAGTTCTTC.